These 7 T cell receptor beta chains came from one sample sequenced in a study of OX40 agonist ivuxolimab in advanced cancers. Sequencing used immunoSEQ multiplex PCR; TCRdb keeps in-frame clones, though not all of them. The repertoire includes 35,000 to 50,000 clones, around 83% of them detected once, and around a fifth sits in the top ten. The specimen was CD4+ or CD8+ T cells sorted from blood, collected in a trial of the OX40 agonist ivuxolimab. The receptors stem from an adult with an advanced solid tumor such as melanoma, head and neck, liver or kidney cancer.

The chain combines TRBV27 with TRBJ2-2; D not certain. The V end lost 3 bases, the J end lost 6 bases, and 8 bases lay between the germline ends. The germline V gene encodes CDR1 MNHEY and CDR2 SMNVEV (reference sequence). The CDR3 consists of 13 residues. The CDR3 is CASSFLEAGELFF. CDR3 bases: TGTGCCAGCAGTTTCCTAGAGGCCGGGGAGCTGTTTTTT.

Written as DNA, the CDR3 is TGTGCCAGCAGCCTTTTGGGGGGGGCCGCTTTCGAGTACGTC. Translating gives CASSLLGGAAFEYV. The chain joins TRBV7-2 to TRBJ2-7, with a tentative D call TRBD2 (7 bases). The length of the CDR3 is 14 residues. V gave up 5 bases and J gave up 11 bases, with 22 bases separating them. Germline assignment: CDR1 SGHTA and CDR2 FQGNSA.

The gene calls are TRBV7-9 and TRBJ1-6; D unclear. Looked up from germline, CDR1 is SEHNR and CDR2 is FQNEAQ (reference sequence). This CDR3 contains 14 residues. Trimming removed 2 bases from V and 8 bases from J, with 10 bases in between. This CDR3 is CASSLQGSDSPLHF. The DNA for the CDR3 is TGTGCCAGCAGCTTACAAGGGTCGGATTCACCCCTCCACTTT.

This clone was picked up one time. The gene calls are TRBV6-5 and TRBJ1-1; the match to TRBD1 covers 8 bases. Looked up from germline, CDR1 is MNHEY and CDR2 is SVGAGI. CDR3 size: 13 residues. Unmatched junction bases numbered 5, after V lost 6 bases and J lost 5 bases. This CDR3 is CASRKQGGTEAFF. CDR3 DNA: TGTGCCAGCAGGAAACAGGGGGGGACTGAAGCTTTCTTT.

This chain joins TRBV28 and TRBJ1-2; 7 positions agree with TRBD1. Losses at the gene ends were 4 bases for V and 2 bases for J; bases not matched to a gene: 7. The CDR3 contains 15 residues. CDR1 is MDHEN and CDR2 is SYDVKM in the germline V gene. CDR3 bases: TGTGCCAGCAGTTCCCGGGACAGAGGGAACTATGGCTACACCTTC. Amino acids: CASSSRDRGNYGYTF.

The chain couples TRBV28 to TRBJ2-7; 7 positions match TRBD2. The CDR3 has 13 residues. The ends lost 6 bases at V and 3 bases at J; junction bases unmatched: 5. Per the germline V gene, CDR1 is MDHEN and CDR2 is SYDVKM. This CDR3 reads CASRAGSDYEQYF. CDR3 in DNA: TGTGCCAGCAGAGCGGGGTCCGACTACGAGCAGTACTTC.

The CDR3 DNA is TGTGCCATCAGGGACAGGAGTGTAGACACCGGGGAGCTGTTTTTT. Its protein product is CAIRDRSVDTGELFF. The genes are TRBV10-3 and TRBJ2-2; 7 nucleotides align to TRBD1. Trimming removed 6 bases from V and 3 bases from J; junction bases left unmatched: 7. Germline loops: CDR1 ENHRY, CDR2 SYGVKD. The CDR3 is 15 residues long.